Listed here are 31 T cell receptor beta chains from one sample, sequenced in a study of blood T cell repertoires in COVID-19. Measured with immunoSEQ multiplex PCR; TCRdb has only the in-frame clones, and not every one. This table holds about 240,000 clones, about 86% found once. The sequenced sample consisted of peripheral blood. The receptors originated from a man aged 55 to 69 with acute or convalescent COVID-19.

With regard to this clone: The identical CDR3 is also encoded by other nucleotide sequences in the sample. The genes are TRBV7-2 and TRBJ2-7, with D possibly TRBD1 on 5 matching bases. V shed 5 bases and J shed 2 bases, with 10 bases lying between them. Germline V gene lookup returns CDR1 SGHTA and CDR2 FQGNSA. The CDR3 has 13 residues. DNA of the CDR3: TGTGCCAGCAGCCCCAGGGCCCCCTACGAGCAGTACTTC. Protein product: CASSPRAPYEQYF.

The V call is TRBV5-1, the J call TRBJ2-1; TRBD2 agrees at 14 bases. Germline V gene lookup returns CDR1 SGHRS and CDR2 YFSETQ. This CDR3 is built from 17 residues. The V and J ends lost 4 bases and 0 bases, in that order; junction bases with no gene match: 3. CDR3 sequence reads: CASSPTSGRASYNEQFF. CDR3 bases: TGCGCCAGCAGCCCGACTAGCGGGAGGGCCTCCTACAATGAGCAGTTCTTC.

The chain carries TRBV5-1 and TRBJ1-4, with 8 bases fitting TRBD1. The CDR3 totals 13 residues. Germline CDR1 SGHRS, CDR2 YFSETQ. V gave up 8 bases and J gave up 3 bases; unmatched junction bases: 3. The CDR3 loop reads CASRTGSNEKLFF. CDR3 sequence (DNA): TGCGCCAGTAGGACAGGGTCTAATGAAAAACTGTTTTTT.

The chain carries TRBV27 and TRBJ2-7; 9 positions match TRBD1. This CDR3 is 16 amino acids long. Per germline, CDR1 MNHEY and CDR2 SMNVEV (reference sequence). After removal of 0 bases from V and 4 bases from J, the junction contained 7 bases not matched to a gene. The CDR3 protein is CASSLSSQGARYEQYF. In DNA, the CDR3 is TGTGCCAGCAGTTTATCGTCACAGGGGGCAAGGTACGAGCAGTACTTC.

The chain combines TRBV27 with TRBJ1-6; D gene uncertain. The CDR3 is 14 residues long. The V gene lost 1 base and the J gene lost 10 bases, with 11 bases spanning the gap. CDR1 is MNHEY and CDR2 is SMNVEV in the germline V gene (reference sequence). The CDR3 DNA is TGTGCCAGCAGTTTATTCACTTTCGGGTCACCCCTCCACTTT. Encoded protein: CASSLFTFGSPLHF.

The CDR3 is CASSLRTGGNYGYTF. In DNA, the CDR3 is TGTGCCAGCAGCTTAAGGACAGGGGGCAACTATGGCTACACCTTC. This chain links TRBV11-3 with TRBJ1-2, with 11 bases lining up with TRBD1. The CDR3 covers 15 residues. Germline CDR1 reads SGHNT; CDR2 reads YENEEA. V lost 2 bases and J lost 2; bases outside the gene matches: 1.

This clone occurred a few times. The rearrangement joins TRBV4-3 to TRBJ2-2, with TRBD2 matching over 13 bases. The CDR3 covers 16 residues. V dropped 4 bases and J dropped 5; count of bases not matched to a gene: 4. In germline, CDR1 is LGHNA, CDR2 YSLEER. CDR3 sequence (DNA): TGCGCCAGCAGCCCAGGGACTAGCGGGACGACCGGGGAGCTGTTTTTT. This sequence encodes CASSPGTSGTTGELFF.

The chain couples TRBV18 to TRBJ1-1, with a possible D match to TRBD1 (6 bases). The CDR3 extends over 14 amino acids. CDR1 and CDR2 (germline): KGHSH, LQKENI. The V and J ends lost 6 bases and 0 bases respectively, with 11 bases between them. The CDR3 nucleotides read TGTGCCAGCTCGACGGGACACATGAACACTGAAGCTTTCTTT. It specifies CASSTGHMNTEAFF. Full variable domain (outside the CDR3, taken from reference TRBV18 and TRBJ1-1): NAGVMQNPRHLVRRRGQEARLRCSPMKGHSHVYWYRQLPEEGLKFMVYLQKENIIDESGMPKERFSAEFPKEGPSILRIQQVVRGDSAAYFCASSTGHMNTEAFFGQGTRLTVV.

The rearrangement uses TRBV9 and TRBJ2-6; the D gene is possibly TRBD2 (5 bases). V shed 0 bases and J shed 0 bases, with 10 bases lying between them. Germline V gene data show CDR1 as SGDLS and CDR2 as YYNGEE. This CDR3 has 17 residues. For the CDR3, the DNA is TGTGCCAGCAGCGTAGTTGGACTCGGCTCTGGGGCCAACGTCCTGACTTTC. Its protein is CASSVVGLGSGANVLTF.

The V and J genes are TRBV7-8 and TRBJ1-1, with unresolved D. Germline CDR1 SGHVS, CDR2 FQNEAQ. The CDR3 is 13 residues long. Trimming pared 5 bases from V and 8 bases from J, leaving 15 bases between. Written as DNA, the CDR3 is TGTGCCAGCAGCCCGGACGGTGCGGGAGAAGCTTTCTTT. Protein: CASSPDGAGEAFF.

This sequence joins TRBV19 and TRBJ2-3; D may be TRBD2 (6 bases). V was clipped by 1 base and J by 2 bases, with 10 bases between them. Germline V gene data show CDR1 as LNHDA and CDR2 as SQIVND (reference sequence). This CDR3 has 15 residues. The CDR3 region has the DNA TGTGCCAGTAGTATAGGGAGGGGACCCACAGATACGCAGTATTTT. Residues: CASSIGRGPTDTQYF.

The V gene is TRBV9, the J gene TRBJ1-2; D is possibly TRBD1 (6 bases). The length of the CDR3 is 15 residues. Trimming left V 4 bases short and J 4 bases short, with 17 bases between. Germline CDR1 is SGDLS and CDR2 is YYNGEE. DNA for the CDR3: TGTGCCAGCAGCTTGGGACACGGTGATAGCTATGGCTACACCTTC. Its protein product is CASSLGHGDSYGYTF.

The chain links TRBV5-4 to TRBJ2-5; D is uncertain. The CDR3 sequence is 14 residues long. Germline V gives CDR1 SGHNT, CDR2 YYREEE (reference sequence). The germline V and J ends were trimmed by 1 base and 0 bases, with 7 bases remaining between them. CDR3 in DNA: TGTGCCAGCAGCTTGTTCGAGGACCAAGAGACCCAGTACTTC. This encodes CASSLFEDQETQYF.

Written as DNA, the CDR3 is TGTGCCTGGAGTAGGGGCACAGGCGATCTCTACGAGCAGTACTTC. Its translation is CAWSRGTGDLYEQYF. V and J are TRBV30 and TRBJ2-7, with D maybe TRBD1 (5 bases). This CDR3 is built from 15 residues. From germline, CDR1 is GTSNPN and CDR2 SVGIG (reference sequence). The V and J ends lost 2 bases and 3 bases respectively, with 17 bases between them.

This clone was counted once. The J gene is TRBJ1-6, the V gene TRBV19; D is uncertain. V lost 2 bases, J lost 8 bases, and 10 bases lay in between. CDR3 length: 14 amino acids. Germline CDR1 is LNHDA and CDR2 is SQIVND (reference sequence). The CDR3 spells CASSIRGPDSPLHF. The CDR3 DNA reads TGTGCCAGTAGTATAAGAGGGCCGGATTCACCCCTCCACTTT. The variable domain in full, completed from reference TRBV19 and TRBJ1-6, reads DGGITQSPKYLFRKEGQNVTLSCEQNLNHDAMYWYRQDPGQGLRLIYYSQIVNDFQKGDIAEGYSVSREKKESFPLTVTSAQKNPTAFYLCASSIRGPDSPLHFGNGTRLTVT.

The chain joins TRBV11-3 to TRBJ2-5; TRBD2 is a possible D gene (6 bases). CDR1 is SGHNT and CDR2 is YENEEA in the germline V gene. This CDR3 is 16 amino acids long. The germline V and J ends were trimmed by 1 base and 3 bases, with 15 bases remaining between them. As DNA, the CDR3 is TGTGCCAGCAGCTTAGGGAGACTAGAGTTGGAAGAGACCCAGTACTTC. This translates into CASSLGRLELEETQYF.

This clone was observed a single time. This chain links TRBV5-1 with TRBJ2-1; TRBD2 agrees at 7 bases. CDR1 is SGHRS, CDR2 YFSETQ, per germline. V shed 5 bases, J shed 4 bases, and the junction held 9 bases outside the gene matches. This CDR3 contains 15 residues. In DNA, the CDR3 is TGCGCCAGCAGTTCAGACCCGGGACTATACAATGAGCAGTTCTTC. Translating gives CASSSDPGLYNEQFF.

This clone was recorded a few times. CDR3 DNA sequence: TGTGCCAGCAGTGAGGAAGGGGGCTCGAACACCGGGGAGCTGTTTTTT. Its translation: CASSEEGGSNTGELFF. The V call is TRBV28, the J call TRBJ2-2, with TRBD1 identical over 7 bases. The CDR3 is 16 amino acids. The trim removed 5 bases at V and 0 bases at J, leaving 6 bases unmatched. CDR1 MDHEN and CDR2 SYDVKM come from the germline V gene.

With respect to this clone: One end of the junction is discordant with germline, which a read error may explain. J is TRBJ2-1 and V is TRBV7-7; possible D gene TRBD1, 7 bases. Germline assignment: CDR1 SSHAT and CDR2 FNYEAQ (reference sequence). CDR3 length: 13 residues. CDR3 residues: CASSLAGGNEQFF. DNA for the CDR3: TGTGCTAGCAGCTTGGCAGGGGGGAATGAGCAGTTCTTC. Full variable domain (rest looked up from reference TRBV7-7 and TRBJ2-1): GAGVSQSPRYKVTKRGQDVTLRCDPISSHATLYWYQQALGQGPEFLTYFNYEAQPDKSGLPSDRFSAERPEGSISTLTIQRTEQRDSAMYRCASSLAGGNEQFFGPGTRLTVL.

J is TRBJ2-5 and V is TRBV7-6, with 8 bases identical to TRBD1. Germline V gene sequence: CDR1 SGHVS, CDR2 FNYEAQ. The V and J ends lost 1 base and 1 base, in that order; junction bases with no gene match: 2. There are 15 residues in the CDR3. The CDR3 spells CASSLGQGAQETQYF. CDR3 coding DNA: TGTGCCAGCAGCTTAGGGCAGGGGGCCCAAGAGACCCAGTACTTC.

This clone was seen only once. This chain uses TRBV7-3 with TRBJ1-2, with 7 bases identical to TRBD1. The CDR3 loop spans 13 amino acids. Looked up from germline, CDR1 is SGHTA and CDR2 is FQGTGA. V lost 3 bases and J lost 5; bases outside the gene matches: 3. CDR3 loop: CASSLGQSYGYTF. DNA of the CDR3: TGTGCCAGCAGCTTGGGACAGTCTTATGGCTACACCTTC.

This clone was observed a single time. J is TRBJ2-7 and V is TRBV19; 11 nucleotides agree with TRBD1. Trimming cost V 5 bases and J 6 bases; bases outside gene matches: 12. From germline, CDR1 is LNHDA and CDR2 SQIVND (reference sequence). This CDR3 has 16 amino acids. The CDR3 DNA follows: TGTGCCAGTAGTCCTCCCCTCCGGACAGGGGGCAGCGAGCAGTACTTC. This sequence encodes CASSPPLRTGGSEQYF.

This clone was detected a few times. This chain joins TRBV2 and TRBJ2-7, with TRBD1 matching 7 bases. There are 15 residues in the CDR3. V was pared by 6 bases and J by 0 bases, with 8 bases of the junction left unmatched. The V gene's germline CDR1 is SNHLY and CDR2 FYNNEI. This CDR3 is CASRGDRSFSYEQYF. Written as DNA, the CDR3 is TGTGCCAGCAGAGGGGACAGATCCTTCTCCTACGAGCAGTACTTC.

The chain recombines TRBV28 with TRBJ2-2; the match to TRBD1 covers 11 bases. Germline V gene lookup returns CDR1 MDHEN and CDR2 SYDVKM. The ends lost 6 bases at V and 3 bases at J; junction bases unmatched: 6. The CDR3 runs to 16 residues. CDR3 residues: CASRTGTGGYTGELFF. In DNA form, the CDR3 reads TGTGCCAGCAGAACCGGGACAGGGGGATACACCGGGGAGCTGTTTTTT.

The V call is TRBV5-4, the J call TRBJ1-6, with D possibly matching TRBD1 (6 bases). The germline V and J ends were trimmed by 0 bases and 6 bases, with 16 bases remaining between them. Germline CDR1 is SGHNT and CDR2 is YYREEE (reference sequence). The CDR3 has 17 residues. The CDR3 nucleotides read TGTGCCAGCAGCTTGGCCGGGGCAGGGGCCCGTAATTCACCCCTCCACTTT. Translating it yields CASSLAGAGARNSPLHF. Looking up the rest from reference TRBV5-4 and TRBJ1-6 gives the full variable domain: ETGVTQSPTHLIKTRGQQVTLRCSSQSGHNTVSWYQQALGQGPQFIFQYYREEENGRGNFPPRFSGLQFPNYSSELNVNALELDDSALYLCASSLAGAGARNSPLHFGNGTRLTVT.

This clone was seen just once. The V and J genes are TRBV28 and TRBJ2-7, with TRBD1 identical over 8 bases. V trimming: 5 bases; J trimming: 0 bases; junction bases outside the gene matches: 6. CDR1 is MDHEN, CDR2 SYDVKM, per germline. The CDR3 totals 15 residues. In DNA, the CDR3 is TGTGCCAGCAGTGTCGGGGACAGGAGCTCCTACGAGCAGTACTTC. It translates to CASSVGDRSSYEQYF. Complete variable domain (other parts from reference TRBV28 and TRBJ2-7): DVKVTQSSRYLVKRTGEKVFLECVQDMDHENMFWYRQDPGLGLRLIYFSYDVKMKEKGDIPEGYSVSREKKERFSLILESASTNQTSMYLCASSVGDRSSYEQYFGPGTRLTVT.

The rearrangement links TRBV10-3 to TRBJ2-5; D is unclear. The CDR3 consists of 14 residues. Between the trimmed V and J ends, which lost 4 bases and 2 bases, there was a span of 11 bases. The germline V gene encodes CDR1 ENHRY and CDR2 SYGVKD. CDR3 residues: CAISVRREQETQYF. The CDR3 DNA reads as TGTGCCATCAGTGTTAGGAGAGAGCAAGAGACCCAGTACTTC.

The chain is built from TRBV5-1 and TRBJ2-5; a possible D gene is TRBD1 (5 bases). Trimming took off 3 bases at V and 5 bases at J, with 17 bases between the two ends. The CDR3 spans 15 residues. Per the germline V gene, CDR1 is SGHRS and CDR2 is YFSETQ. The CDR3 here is CASSYGRRTTETQYF. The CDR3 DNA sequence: TGCGCCAGCAGCTACGGCAGGCGGACAACTGAGACCCAGTACTTC.

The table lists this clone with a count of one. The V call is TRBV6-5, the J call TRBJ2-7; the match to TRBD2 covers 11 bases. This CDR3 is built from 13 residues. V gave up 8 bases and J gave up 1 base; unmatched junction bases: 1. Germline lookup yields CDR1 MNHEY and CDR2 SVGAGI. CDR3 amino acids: CASPSGRSYEQYF. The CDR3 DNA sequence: TGTGCCAGCCCTAGCGGGAGGTCCTACGAGCAGTACTTC.

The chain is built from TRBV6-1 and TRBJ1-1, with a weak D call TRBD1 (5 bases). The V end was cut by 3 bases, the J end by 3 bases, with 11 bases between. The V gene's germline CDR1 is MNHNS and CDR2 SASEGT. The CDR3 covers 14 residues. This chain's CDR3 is CASSETGGDTEAFF. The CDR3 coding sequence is TGTGCCAGCAGTGAGACCGGAGGGGACACTGAAGCTTTCTTT.

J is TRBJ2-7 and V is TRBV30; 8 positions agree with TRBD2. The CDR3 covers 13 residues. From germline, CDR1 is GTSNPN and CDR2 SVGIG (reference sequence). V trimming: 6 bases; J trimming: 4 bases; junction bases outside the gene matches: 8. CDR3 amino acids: CACSGSAGYEQYF. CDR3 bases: TGTGCCTGCAGCGGGAGCGCCGGGTACGAGCAGTACTTC.